Listed below are T cell receptor beta chains from one sample, sequenced in a study of Ad26.COV2.S vaccination and SARS-CoV-2 variants. Libraries were prepared by immunoSEQ multiplex PCR; TCRdb keeps only in-frame clonotypes and omits some of them. The sample has 300,000 to 400,000 clones, 87% seen once. The specimen was peripheral blood, collected in a trial of Ad26.COV2.S vaccine versus placebo. All receptors come from a person between 18 and 60 years old who received the Ad26.COV2.S COVID-19 vaccine or a placebo. The CDR3 runs from the conserved cysteine through the conserved F or W. Each record gives: clone size, J gene, V gene, D gene, CDR3 length, CDR3 protein, CDR3 DNA. D genes are given only for firm matches. Clone sizes are given selectively: once, few, many, or a class where the clone is expanded.

NA,TRBJ2-7,TRBV12-3/TRBV12-4,NA,13,CASSLGISYEQYF,TGTGCCAGCAGTTTGGGCATATCCTACGAGCAGTACTTC
NA,TRBJ1-3,TRBV10-2,NA,16,CASSTTLKRTGNTIYF,TGCGCCAGCAGCACGACCCTAAAGAGGACTGGAAACACCATATATTTT
NA,TRBJ1-5,TRBV6-2/TRBV6-3,NA,15,CASSYLGALRLSQHF,TGTGCCAGCAGTTACTTGGGAGCCTTGCGGTTGTCCCAGCATTTT
NA,TRBJ1-3,TRBV4-2,NA,15,CASRTTGTSGNTIYF,TGTGCCAGCAGAACAACAGGGACCTCTGGAAACACCATATATTTT
once,TRBJ2-3,TRBV13,TRBD2,17,CASSRLAGGPSTDTQYF,TGTGCCAGCAGCCGACTAGCGGGGGGGCCTAGCACAGATACGCAGTATTTT
NA,TRBJ1-4,TRBV7-8,TRBD1,15,CASSLRGTVNEKLFF,TGTGCCAGCAGCTTAAGGGGGACAGTAAATGAAAAACTGTTTTTT
NA,TRBJ1-5,TRBV7-9,NA,16,CASSPQGRGRDQPQHF,TGTGCCAGCAGCCCCCAGGGGAGGGGTAGGGATCAGCCCCAGCATTTT
NA,TRBJ2-1,TRBV29-1,NA,13,CSVELGSGTEQFF,TGCAGCGTTGAACTCGGGTCCGGTACTGAGCAGTTCTTC
few,TRBJ2-1,TRBV6-4,TRBD1,15,CASSDSTGGYNEQFF,TGTGCCAGCAGTGACTCGACAGGGGGCTACAATGAGCAGTTCTTC
once,TRBJ2-1,TRBV7-9,TRBD2,14,CASSLGNSGIEQFF,TGTGCCAGCAGCTTAGGTAATAGCGGGATAGAGCAGTTCTTC
NA,TRBJ1-2,TRBV18,NA,13,CASSPGGLGGYTF,TGTGCCAGCTCACCAGGTGGGCTTGGGGGCTACACCTTC
once,TRBJ2-7,TRBV7-9,NA,13,CASSLAASYEQYF,TGTGCCAGCAGCTTAGCAGCCTCCTACGAGCAGTACTTC
NA,TRBJ1-2,TRBV5-4,TRBD1,16,CASSLGQRQGGYGYTF,TGTGCCAGCAGCTTGGGGCAAAGACAGGGGGGGTATGGCTACACCTTC
once,TRBJ2-5,TRBV4-1,NA,16,CASSQATGSVQETQYF,TGCGCCAGCAGCCAAGCGACGGGAAGCGTACAAGAGACCCAGTACTTC
NA,TRBJ1-4,TRBV27,TRBD1,16,CASSLSETGRREKLFF,TGTGCCAGCAGTTTATCGGAGACAGGGCGGCGAGAAAAACTGTTTTTT
NA,TRBJ1-5,TRBV19,NA,12,CASSESGQPQHF,TGTGCCAGTAGTGAAAGCGGCCAGCCCCAGCATTTT